The 7 T cell receptor beta chains presented below share a single source sample, sequenced in a study of CD8+ T cells in alopecia areata. Sequencing relied on a cDNA template that was reverse transcribed from extracted RNA. Sequenced by immunoSEQ multiplex PCR; TCRdb stores in-frame clones only, minus some. The table lists around 160,000 clones, approximately 50% of them singletons. Sequenced input: CD4+ T cells sorted from blood. Source of these receptors: a human donor with alopecia areata.

This clone has a handful of counts. The gene calls are TRBV5-1 and TRBJ2-2, with TRBD2 matching over 12 bases. V gave up 4 bases and J gave up 4 bases; unmatched junction bases: 5. Looked up from germline, CDR1 is SGHRS and CDR2 is YFSETQ. The length of the CDR3 is 16 residues. The CDR3 is CASSRGLAGATGELFF. In DNA form, the CDR3 reads TGCGCCAGCAGCCGGGGACTAGCGGGCGCCACCGGGGAGCTGTTTTTT.

The CDR3 loop reads CAISRQTSSYEQYF. In DNA form, the CDR3 reads TGTGCCATCTCGAGGCAGACGAGCTCCTACGAGCAGTACTTC. The chain employs TRBV10-3 and TRBJ2-7; D not certain. V was cut by 8 bases and J by 0 bases, with 14 bases left in between. The CDR3 is made up of 14 amino acids. The germline V gene encodes CDR1 ENHRY and CDR2 SYGVKD.

The V call is TRBV29-1, the J call TRBJ1-3; D gene ambiguous. CDR1 is SQVTM and CDR2 is ANQGSEA in the germline V gene. The V gene lost 4 bases and the J gene lost 3 bases, with 10 bases spanning the gap. The CDR3 has 13 residues. The DNA of the CDR3 is TGCAGCGTTGCCTGGACGGGTGGAAACACCATATATTTT. Translated: CSVAWTGGNTIYF.

The sample holds a few counts of this clone. The rearrangement links TRBV9 to TRBJ2-1; 11 bases match TRBD2. CDR3 length: 15 amino acids. Germline-derived CDR1 and CDR2 are SGDLS and YYNGEE. J was trimmed by 0 bases and V by 4 bases; bases with no gene match: 0. This CDR3 is CASSTSGSSYNEQFF. CDR3 in DNA: TGTGCCAGCAGCACTAGCGGGAGCTCCTACAATGAGCAGTTCTTC.

This clone was observed a few times. CDR3 in DNA: TGCGCCAGCACCTCTAGCTGGGCTGAGCAGTTCTTC. Amino acid sequence: CASTSSWAEQFF. The chain carries TRBV5-1 and TRBJ2-1; TRBD2 might be the D (5 bases). Trimming left V 6 bases short and J 9 bases short, with 13 bases between. The CDR3 extends over 12 amino acids. Germline CDR1 SGHRS, CDR2 YFSETQ. The full variable domain, in which reference TRBV5-1 and TRBJ2-1 provide the parts outside the CDR3, is KAGVTQTPRYLIKTRGQQVTLSCSPISGHRSVSWYQQTPGQGLQFLFEYFSETQRNKGNFPGRFSGRQFSNSRSEMNVSTLELGDSALYLCASTSSWAEQFFGPGTRLTVL.

The chain has TRBV7-6 and TRBJ2-3; a possible D gene is TRBD2 (5 bases). The germline V and J ends were trimmed by 3 bases and 0 bases, with 10 bases remaining between them. Germline loops: CDR1 SGHVS, CDR2 FNYEAQ. There are 15 residues in the CDR3. The DNA of the CDR3 is TGTGCCAGCAGCTTGCGGGCGGGTAGCACAGATACGCAGTATTTT. Amino acids: CASSLRAGSTDTQYF.

The V gene is TRBV7-2, the J gene TRBJ2-4; D unclear. Trimming took 0 bases from V and 10 from J, leaving 10 bases between them. CDR3 length equals 13 residues. Per the germline V gene, CDR1 is SGHTA and CDR2 is FQGNSA. CDR3 in DNA: TGTGCCAGCAGCTTAGCGCGGCAGCCTATTCAGTACTTC. Residues: CASSLARQPIQYF. The whole variable domain, remainder taken from reference TRBV7-2 and TRBJ2-4, is GAGVSQSPSNKVTEKGKDVELRCDPISGHTALYWYRQSLGQGLEFLIYFQGNSAPDKSGLPSDRFSAERTGGSVSTLTIQRTQQEDSAVYLCASSLARQPIQYFGAGTRLSVL.